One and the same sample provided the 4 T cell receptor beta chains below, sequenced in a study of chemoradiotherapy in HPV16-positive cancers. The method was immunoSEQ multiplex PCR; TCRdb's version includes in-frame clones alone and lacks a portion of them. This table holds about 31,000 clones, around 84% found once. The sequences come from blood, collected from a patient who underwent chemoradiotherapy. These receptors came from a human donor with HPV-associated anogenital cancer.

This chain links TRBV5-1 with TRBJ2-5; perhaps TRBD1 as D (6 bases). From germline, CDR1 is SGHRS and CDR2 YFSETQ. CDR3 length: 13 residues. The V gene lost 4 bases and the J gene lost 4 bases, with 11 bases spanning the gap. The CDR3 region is CASSIQGGETQYF. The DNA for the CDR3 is TGCGCCAGCAGCATACAGGGTGGAGAGACCCAGTACTTC.

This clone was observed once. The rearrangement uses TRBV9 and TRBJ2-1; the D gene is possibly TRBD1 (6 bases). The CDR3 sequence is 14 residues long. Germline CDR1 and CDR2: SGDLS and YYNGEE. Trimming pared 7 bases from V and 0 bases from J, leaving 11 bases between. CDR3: CASEGQSSYNEQFF. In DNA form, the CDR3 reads TGTGCCAGCGAAGGACAGAGCTCCTACAATGAGCAGTTCTTC.

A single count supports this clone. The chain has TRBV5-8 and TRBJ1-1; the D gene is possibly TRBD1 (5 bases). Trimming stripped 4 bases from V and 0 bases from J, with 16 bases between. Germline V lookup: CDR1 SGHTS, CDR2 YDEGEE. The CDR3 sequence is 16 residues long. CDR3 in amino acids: CASSPRDSRMNTEAFF. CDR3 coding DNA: TGTGCCAGCAGCCCCCGGGACTCCCGAATGAACACTGAAGCTTTCTTT.

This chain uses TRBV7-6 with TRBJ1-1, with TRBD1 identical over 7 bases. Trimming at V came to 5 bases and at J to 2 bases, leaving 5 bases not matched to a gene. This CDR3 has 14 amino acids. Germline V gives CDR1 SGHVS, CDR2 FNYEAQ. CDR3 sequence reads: CASSPGTVNTEAFF. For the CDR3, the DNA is TGTGCCAGCAGCCCAGGGACAGTAAACACTGAAGCTTTCTTT.